A single sample is the source of the 6 T cell receptor beta chains below, sequenced in a study of shared clonotypes between healthy human individuals. The naive CD8 fraction comprised CD45RO-negative cells positively selected for CCR7 and excluded terminally differentiated effector memory CD45RA+ cells. Measured with immunoSEQ multiplex PCR; TCRdb has only the in-frame clones, and not every one. The profile shows about 2.1 million clones, roughly 91% of them singletons. Specimen: naive CD8+ T cells from PBMCs. Receptor source: a man between 18 and 35 years old in good health. Some clones in this sample may be carry-over from other donors' samples.

J is TRBJ2-5 and V is TRBV9; TRBD2 aligns across 15 bases. This CDR3 contains 15 residues. Trimming took 4 bases from V and 5 from J; bases not matched to a gene: 3. Germline V gene sequence: CDR1 SGDLS, CDR2 YYNGEE. The CDR3 sequence is CASSLGTSGGETQYF. In nucleotides, the CDR3 is TGTGCCAGCAGCCTGGGGACTAGCGGGGGGGAGACCCAGTACTTC.

This clone was picked up one time. The chain employs TRBV6-1 and TRBJ2-7, with a weak D call TRBD2 (7 bases). Looked up from germline, CDR1 is MNHNS and CDR2 is SASEGT. The CDR3 consists of 14 residues. Between the trimmed V and J ends, which lost 8 bases and 0 bases, there was a span of 14 bases. The CDR3 sequence is CASFEGGPSYEQYF. CDR3 DNA: TGTGCCAGCTTCGAGGGGGGGCCCTCCTACGAGCAGTACTTC.

This chain joins TRBV9 and TRBJ2-7, with 9 bases lining up with TRBD1. The CDR3 sequence is 14 residues long. V lost 4 bases, J lost 5 bases, and 7 bases stayed unmatched. Germline V gene lookup returns CDR1 SGDLS and CDR2 YYNGEE. CDR3 bases: TGTGCCAGCAGCTGGGGGACAGGGTTCGACGAGCAGTACTTC. Its translation: CASSWGTGFDEQYF.

As DNA, the CDR3 is TGTGCCAGCAGTGTAGGGCGTCGGCCGCGGGGAGATGAGCAGTTCTTC. Amino acid sequence: CASSVGRRPRGDEQFF. The V call is TRBV6-1, the J call TRBJ2-1; D is perhaps TRBD2 (6 bases). The V gene's germline CDR1 is MNHNS and CDR2 SASEGT. V shed 4 bases and J shed 8 bases, with 21 bases lying between them. The CDR3 is 16 amino acids.

V gene TRBV7-9 combines with J gene TRBJ1-1; 9 bases fit TRBD1. Germline V gene sequence: CDR1 SEHNR, CDR2 FQNEAQ (reference sequence). Germline trimming cut 4 bases from V and 1 base from J; bases unmatched to any gene: 7. The CDR3 runs 16 residues. DNA of the CDR3: TGTGCCAGCAGCTACCTACAGGGGGCAGCGAACACTGAAGCTTTCTTT. This translates into CASSYLQGAANTEAFF.

The gene calls are TRBV13 and TRBJ2-1, with 7 positions matching TRBD2. Per the germline V gene, CDR1 is PRHDT and CDR2 is FYEKMQ (reference sequence). This CDR3 is built from 15 residues. The V and J ends lost 5 bases and 5 bases, in that order; junction bases with no gene match: 9. The CDR3 nucleotides are TGTGCCAGCAGCCCTGAGCGGGGCCAGGACAATGAGCAGTTCTTC. Amino acids: CASSPERGQDNEQFF.